The 17 T cell receptor beta chains presented below share a single source sample, sequenced in a study of blood T cell repertoires in COVID-19. Profiled with immunoSEQ multiplex PCR; TCRdb holds only in-frame clones, not every one. The sample carries about 200,000 clones, roughly 90% recorded once. The sequenced sample was peripheral blood. All receptors derive from a man between 18 and 29 years old with active or convalescent COVID-19.

The chain combines TRBV7-2 with TRBJ1-1; D is undetermined. Germline V gene lookup returns CDR1 SGHTA and CDR2 FQGNSA. The V end was cut by 1 base, the J end by 4 bases, with 10 bases between. This CDR3 has 14 residues. The CDR3 loop reads CASSLGLSGTEAFF. The CDR3, as DNA: TGTGCCAGCAGCTTAGGGCTTAGCGGCACTGAAGCTTTCTTT.

The chain combines TRBV19 with TRBJ2-6; 7 bases align to TRBD1. With V trimmed by 7 bases and J by 1 base, 7 bases remained unmatched. This CDR3 is built from 16 residues. Germline-derived CDR1 and CDR2 are LNHDA and SQIVND (reference sequence). CDR3 residues: CASTRDRVSGANVLTF. CDR3 sequence (DNA): TGTGCCAGTACTCGAGACAGGGTATCTGGGGCCAACGTCCTGACTTTC.

The rearrangement joins TRBV21-1 to TRBJ1-4; the D segment call TRBD1 is taken from the table without a DNA check. TRBV21-1 is an annotated pseudogene. The CDR3 loop spans 15 amino acids. CDR3 sequence reads: CASSKRGLGGEKLFF. CDR3 coding DNA: TGTGCCAGCAGCAAAAGAGGGCTAGGGGGTGAAAAACTGTTTTTT.

V and J are TRBV5-1 and TRBJ1-5; D call uncertain. This CDR3 has 14 amino acids. The germline V and J ends were trimmed by 6 bases and 2 bases, with 12 bases remaining between them. Germline V gives CDR1 SGHRS, CDR2 YFSETQ. The CDR3 nucleotides read TGCGCCAGCAACGGTTGGTTGGGCAATCAGCCCCAGCATTTT. This translates into CASNGWLGNQPQHF.

This clone appeared once. This chain links TRBV19 with TRBJ2-2; tentative D call: TRBD1 (5 bases). In germline, CDR1 is LNHDA, CDR2 SQIVND (reference sequence). Trimming left V 5 bases short and J 2 bases short, with 9 bases between. This CDR3 is built from 14 residues. The CDR3 DNA reads as TGTGCCAGTAGTTCGACAGTTAACACCGGGGAGCTGTTTTTT. This encodes CASSSTVNTGELFF.

This rearrangement joins TRBV5-5 to TRBJ1-2; 7 bases map to TRBD1. Trimming cost V 2 bases and J 5 bases; bases outside gene matches: 6. This CDR3 region has 14 residues. Germline V gene sequence: CDR1 SGHKS, CDR2 YYEKEE (reference sequence). The CDR3 loop reads CASSFPGQEYGYTF. CDR3 DNA: TGTGCCAGCAGCTTCCCCGGACAGGAGTATGGCTACACCTTC.

The chain joins TRBV2 to TRBJ2-7; 10 nucleotides match TRBD2. Germline CDR1 and CDR2: SNHLY and FYNNEI. Trimming cost V 8 bases and J 4 bases; bases outside gene matches: 5. The CDR3 spans 13 residues. CDR3 amino acids: CASDSGGWYEQYF. DNA for the CDR3: TGTGCCAGCGATAGCGGGGGGTGGTACGAGCAGTACTTC. The complete variable domain, with remaining parts taken from reference TRBV2 and TRBJ2-7, reads EPEVTQTPSHQVTQMGQEVILRCVPISNHLYFYWYRQILGQKVEFLVSFYNNEISEKSEIFDDQFSVERPDGSNFTLKIRSTKLEDSAMYFCASDSGGWYEQYFGPGTRLTVT.

V is TRBV29-1 and J is TRBJ2-7; no definite D call. Trimming left V 4 bases short and J 5 bases short, with 12 bases between. CDR3 length: 12 amino acids. Germline loops: CDR1 SQVTM, CDR2 ANQGSEA. The CDR3 DNA follows: TGCAGCGTTGTGGCTAGTCAGAACGAGCAGTACTTC. Its protein product is CSVVASQNEQYF.

V gene TRBV5-6 combines with J gene TRBJ1-2; D is perhaps TRBD1 (6 bases). The germline V gene encodes CDR1 SGHDT and CDR2 YYEEEE. This CDR3 is 13 amino acids long. The ends were cut back, 1 base at V and 8 bases at J, with 12 bases in the middle. The CDR3 here is CASSLIQGSGYTF. For the CDR3, the DNA is TGTGCCAGCAGCTTGATACAGGGATCCGGCTACACCTTC.

The chain carries TRBV9 and TRBJ2-1; 8 bases agree with TRBD2. Per germline, CDR1 SGDLS and CDR2 YYNGEE. With V trimmed by 3 bases and J by 2 bases, 4 bases remained unmatched. This CDR3 has 15 residues. CDR3 sequence: CASSAGGLTYNEQFF. The CDR3 nucleotides read TGTGCCAGCAGCGCGGGAGGGCTCACCTACAATGAGCAGTTCTTC.

The chain is built from TRBV30 and TRBJ1-2; 7 bases align to TRBD1. V dropped 5 bases and J dropped 6; count of bases not matched to a gene: 12. The CDR3 is made up of 14 amino acids. Germline CDR1 and CDR2: GTSNPN and SVGIG (reference sequence). CDR3 region: CAWSPDRVNHGYTF. The CDR3 nucleotides are TGTGCCTGGTCACCAGACAGGGTGAATCATGGCTACACCTTC. The complete variable domain, with remaining parts taken from reference TRBV30 and TRBJ1-2, reads SQTIHQWPATLVQPVGSPLSLECTVEGTSNPNLYWYRQAAGRGLQLLFYSVGIGQISSEVPQNLSASRPQDRQFILSSKKLLLSDSGFYLCAWSPDRVNHGYTFGSGTRLTVV.

The V and J genes are TRBV7-8 and TRBJ1-2; 9 bases fit TRBD1. The V and J ends lost 4 bases and 3 bases, in that order; junction bases with no gene match: 3. The length of the CDR3 is 14 residues. Germline V gene sequence: CDR1 SGHVS, CDR2 FQNEAQ. This CDR3 is CASSSDRGDYGYTF. The CDR3 DNA sequence: TGTGCCAGCAGCTCGGACAGGGGCGACTATGGCTACACCTTC.

This chain uses TRBV5-5 with TRBJ1-4; no definite D call. The CDR3 is 16 residues long. Trimming removed 0 bases at V and 7 bases at J, with 16 bases between. Germline V gives CDR1 SGHKS, CDR2 YYEKEE (reference sequence). CDR3 sequence (DNA): TGTGCCAGCAGCTTGGTTTCGGGTCTGCAAGGTGAAAAACTGTTTTTT. Protein sequence: CASSLVSGLQGEKLFF.

The gene calls are TRBV3-1 (or the pseudogene TRBV3-2) and TRBJ1-2, with 9 bases matching TRBD1. Germline CDR1 LGHDT, CDR2 YNNKEL (reference sequence). V lost 5 bases, J lost 6 bases, and 13 bases stayed unmatched. This CDR3 has 16 residues. The CDR3 sequence is CASSISPDRGPNGYTF. CDR3 DNA sequence: TGTGCCAGCAGCATAAGCCCGGACAGGGGACCGAATGGCTACACCTTC.

The rearrangement links TRBV4-1 to TRBJ1-1, with 10 bases lining up with TRBD1. V dropped 4 bases and J dropped 11; count of bases not matched to a gene: 13. The length of the CDR3 is 15 residues. Per germline, CDR1 MGHRA and CDR2 YSYEKL. CDR3 nucleotides: TGCGCCAGCAGCCGGAAAGGACAGGGGGTGCCCGCGGCTTTCTTT. This encodes CASSRKGQGVPAAFF.

The chain combines TRBV19 with TRBJ1-2; 9 positions match TRBD1. The CDR3 is 16 amino acids. V shed 1 base, J shed 2 bases, and the junction held 5 bases outside the gene matches. Germline CDR1 reads LNHDA; CDR2 reads SQIVND (reference sequence). The CDR3 loop is CASSIAWDRANYGYTF. CDR3 DNA sequence: TGTGCCAGTAGTATAGCCTGGGACAGGGCCAACTATGGCTACACCTTC.

J is TRBJ2-1 and V is TRBV4-1; 7 bases map to TRBD2. Trimming removed 0 bases from V and 3 bases from J; junction bases left unmatched: 8. The CDR3 covers 17 residues. Germline V CDR1 and CDR2: MGHRA, YSYEKL. This CDR3 reads CASSQEPGLTVYNEQFF. In nucleotides, the CDR3 is TGCGCCAGCAGCCAAGAGCCGGGACTAACCGTCTACAATGAGCAGTTCTTC.